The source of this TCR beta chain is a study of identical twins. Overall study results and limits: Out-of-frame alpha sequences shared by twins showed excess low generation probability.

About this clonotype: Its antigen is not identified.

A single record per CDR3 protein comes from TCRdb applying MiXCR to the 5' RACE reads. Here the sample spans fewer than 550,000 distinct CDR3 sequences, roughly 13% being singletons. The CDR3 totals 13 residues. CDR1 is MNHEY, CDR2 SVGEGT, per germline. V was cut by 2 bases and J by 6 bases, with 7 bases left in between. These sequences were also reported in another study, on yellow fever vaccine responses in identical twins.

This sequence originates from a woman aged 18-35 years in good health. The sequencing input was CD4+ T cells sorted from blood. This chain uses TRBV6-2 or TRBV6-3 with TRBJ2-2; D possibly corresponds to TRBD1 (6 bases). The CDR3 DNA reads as TGTGCCAGCAGTTACGGGGGCCCCGGGGAGCTGTTTTTT. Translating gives CASSYGGPGELFF.